This T cell receptor beta chain originates from a study of prognosis after radiotherapy for stage I lung cancer. In the study overall: Patients (more than twelve men, about six women) were aged about 50 to 95, median about 70 years.

CT and PET/CT found no node involvement in any patient, and none had received chemotherapy or radiotherapy before or had other malignancies. Researchers took 5 to 7.5 milliliters of peripheral blood at each of two time points. To note about this clonotype: Its specificity is not known.

Amplification of the TCR beta CDR3 (from genomic DNA) was done by two-round multiplex PCR. Round one of PCR was performed, and it used primers specific to each TRBV and TRBJ gene. TCRdb re-called the multiplex PCR reads through MiXCR, storing one row per CDR3 protein. The table has some 39,000 distinct CDR3 sequences, 24% seen once. Findings and caveats of the study: Among expanded TCR clones, tumor specificity was not determined.

Germline assignment: CDR1 SEHNR and CDR2 FQNEAQ (reference sequence). Trimming stripped 4 bases from V and 0 bases from J, with 16 bases between. This CDR3 comprises 16 residues. This receptor was obtained from a donor over 45 with non-small cell lung cancer. Sequences were derived from PBMCs, sampled before or after stereotactic body radiation therapy (not recorded which). This rearrangement joins TRBV7-9 to TRBJ2-7, with TRBD2 as a possible D gene (6 bases). The CDR3, as DNA: TGTGCCAGCAGCTCGGCAAGCGGGCGGAGCTCCTACGAGCAGTACTTC. Translated: CASSSASGRSSYEQYF.